The 22 T cell receptor beta chains reported below all come from one sample, sequenced in a study of cytomegalovirus exposure and HLA in healthy donors. The PCR employed 60 Vbeta primers together with 13 Jbeta primers. Here immunoSEQ multiplex PCR was the method, and the copy in TCRdb shows in-frame clones only, minus some. The sample holds some 150,000 clones, roughly 9.6% seen once. What was sequenced was PBMCs. Receptors were obtained from a woman between 40 and 55 years old in good health and CMV-seropositive.

DNA of the CDR3: TGCGCCAGCAAGCTCGACAACGAACCTCCCTTGAACACTGAAGCTTTCTTT. Amino acid sequence: CASKLDNEPPLNTEAFF. The chain links TRBV5-1 to TRBJ1-1; D unclear. Germline V gene data show CDR1 as SGHRS and CDR2 as YFSETQ. CDR3 length equals 17 residues. Trimming pared 6 bases from V and 0 bases from J, leaving 21 bases between.

The V gene is TRBV19, the J gene TRBJ1-3; 8 bases are shared with TRBD1. The CDR3 contains 15 residues. CDR1 and CDR2 from the germline V gene are LNHDA and SQIVND (reference sequence). After removal of 7 bases from V and 4 bases from J, the junction contained 9 bases not matched to a gene. As DNA, the CDR3 is TGTGCCAGTACAATTCAGGGGGCAGCCGGAAACACCATATATTTT. It yields the protein CASTIQGAAGNTIYF.

V gene TRBV6-1 combines with J gene TRBJ1-1; D uncertain. V lost 0 bases, J lost 11 bases, and 13 bases lay in between. The CDR3 has 13 residues. Germline values: CDR1 MNHNS, CDR2 SASEGT. The CDR3 reads CASSEARDLGAFF. CDR3 in DNA: TGTGCCAGCAGTGAAGCGCGGGATTTGGGGGCTTTCTTT.

The chain carries TRBV7-8 and TRBJ1-5, with D tentatively TRBD1 (6 bases). Deletions cut 2 bases from V and 4 bases from J, with 12 bases between. This CDR3 contains 15 residues. The V gene's germline CDR1 is SGHVS and CDR2 FQNEAQ. DNA for the CDR3: TGTGCCAGCAGCTTATTTTCAGGGGAGAATCAGCCCCAGCATTTT. Its translation: CASSLFSGENQPQHF.

This clone was found a few times. Written as DNA, the CDR3 is TGTGCCAGCAAAATTAGCGGGGGGATAAACAATGAGCAGTTCTTC. Translating gives CASKISGGINNEQFF. The chain combines TRBV27 with TRBJ2-1, with 10 nucleotides matching TRBD2. CDR1 and CDR2 from the germline V gene are MNHEY and SMNVEV (reference sequence). Trimming took 7 bases from V and 5 from J; bases not matched to a gene: 8. This CDR3 spans 15 amino acids.

The chain uses TRBV9 and TRBJ2-1; TRBD2 is a possible D gene (6 bases). The germline V gene encodes CDR1 SGDLS and CDR2 YYNGEE. This CDR3 is built from 15 residues. The germline V and J ends were trimmed by 4 bases and 5 bases, with 16 bases remaining between them. The CDR3 DNA reads TGTGCCAGCAGCCCCCGACTAGGTCCCAACAATGAGCAGTTCTTC. Its protein product is CASSPRLGPNNEQFF.

This clone was observed a few times. This chain joins TRBV5-1 and TRBJ2-5; 8 bases align to TRBD1. After removal of 4 bases from V and 2 bases from J, the junction contained 13 bases not matched to a gene. In germline, CDR1 is SGHRS, CDR2 YFSETQ. The CDR3 runs 17 residues. The CDR3 nucleotides read TGCGCCAGCAGCCATGCCCAAGACAGGGGTTTACAAGAGACCCAGTACTTC. This gives the protein CASSHAQDRGLQETQYF.

The chain joins TRBV6-1 to TRBJ1-3, with 10 bases that match TRBD1. With 4 bases clipped from V and 0 bases from J, the junction kept 9 bases outside the gene matches. The CDR3 spans 18 residues. Germline CDR1 reads MNHNS; CDR2 reads SASEGT. Here the CDR3 reads CASSGPGQGSFSGNTIYF. Written as DNA, the CDR3 is TGTGCCAGCAGTGGGCCGGGACAGGGGTCTTTCTCTGGAAACACCATATATTTT.

This clone appeared a few times. The CDR3 region has the DNA TGCGCCAGCAGTGTCTCCAATGAGCAGTTCTTC. Translated: CASSVSNEQFF. V usage is TRBV10-2 and J usage is TRBJ2-1; D unresolved. This CDR3 contains 11 residues. Germline V CDR1 and CDR2: WSHSY, SAAADI. V shed 4 bases and J shed 6 bases, with 4 bases lying between them.

The chain joins TRBV7-6 to TRBJ2-7, with D possibly matching TRBD2 (7 bases). Trimming stripped 4 bases from V and 1 base from J, with 20 bases between. CDR3 length: 17 residues. From germline, CDR1 is SGHVS and CDR2 FNYEAQ. The CDR3 region has the DNA TGTGCCAGCAGCTCCTTCCCCTCGCGGGGGCCGTCCTACGAGCAGTACTTC. It encodes CASSSFPSRGPSYEQYF. Supplemented by reference TRBV7-6 and TRBJ2-7, the full variable domain reads GAGVSQSPRYKVTKRGQDVALRCDPISGHVSLYWYRQALGQGPEFLTYFNYEAQQDKSGLPNDRFSAERPEGSISTLTIQRTEQRDSAMYRCASSSFPSRGPSYEQYFGPGTRLTVT.

Only a few counts were recorded for this clone. For the CDR3, the DNA is TGCGCCAGCAGCCTCATGGGACTAGCCGGCCAAGAGACCCAGTACTTC. It is translated as CASSLMGLAGQETQYF. This chain links TRBV5-1 with TRBJ2-5, with 9 positions matching TRBD2. Unmatched junction bases numbered 8, after V lost 4 bases and J lost 1 base. The CDR3 is 16 amino acids. Germline CDR1 and CDR2: SGHRS and YFSETQ. The full variable domain, its missing parts supplied by reference TRBV5-1 and TRBJ2-5, is KAGVTQTPRYLIKTRGQQVTLSCSPISGHRSVSWYQQTPGQGLQFLFEYFSETQRNKGNFPGRFSGRQFSNSRSEMNVSTLELGDSALYLCASSLMGLAGQETQYFGPGTRLLVL.

A few counts support this clone. This chain joins TRBV28 and TRBJ2-7; 7 bases map to TRBD1. CDR1 and CDR2 from the germline V gene are MDHEN and SYDVKM. This CDR3 is 13 amino acids long. V trimming: 5 bases; J trimming: 8 bases; junction bases outside the gene matches: 9. CDR3 sequence: CASSLLTGNKQYF. The CDR3 DNA sequence: TGTGCCAGCAGTCTCTTGACAGGGAATAAGCAGTACTTC.

The V gene is TRBV9, the J gene TRBJ2-5; TRBD1 agrees at 8 bases. V dropped 4 bases and J dropped 5; count of bases not matched to a gene: 10. Germline loops: CDR1 SGDLS, CDR2 YYNGEE. The CDR3 consists of 15 residues. CDR3 DNA: TGTGCCAGCAGCCCCGGACAGGGTTTAAGTGAGACCCAGTACTTC. Encoded protein: CASSPGQGLSETQYF.

The chain joins TRBV5-4 to TRBJ1-4; D is uncertain. The CDR3 covers 14 residues. V was pared by 4 bases and J by 0 bases, with 7 bases between. Germline CDR1 is SGHNT and CDR2 is YYREEE (reference sequence). The chain's CDR3 is CASSPVATNEKLFF. CDR3 DNA: TGTGCCAGCAGCCCGGTCGCAACTAATGAAAAACTGTTTTTT.

This clone was observed a handful of times. The chain joins TRBV5-4 to TRBJ1-4; D uncertain. The CDR3 contains 15 residues. Trimming pared 4 bases from V and 5 bases from J, leaving 15 bases between. Germline V gene data show CDR1 as SGHNT and CDR2 as YYREEE (reference sequence). CDR3 sequence (DNA): TGTGCCAGCAGCCATGGAGGCGCAGCAAATGAAAAACTGTTTTTT. The encoded protein is CASSHGGAANEKLFF. The whole variable domain, remainder taken from reference TRBV5-4 and TRBJ1-4, is ETGVTQSPTHLIKTRGQQVTLRCSSQSGHNTVSWYQQALGQGPQFIFQYYREEENGRGNFPPRFSGLQFPNYSSELNVNALELDDSALYLCASSHGGAANEKLFFGSGTQLSVL.

Here the CDR3 DNA reads TGTGCCAGCAGTCAGGGCCCCGGAAACACCATATATTTT. Translated, it gives CASSQGPGNTIYF. The genes are TRBV6-5 and TRBJ1-3; D is perhaps TRBD1 (5 bases). Germline CDR1 MNHEY, CDR2 SVGAGI. The CDR3 runs to 13 residues. V shed 5 bases and J shed 4 bases, with 9 bases lying between them.

The genes are TRBV7-2 and TRBJ2-3; the D gene is possibly TRBD2 (6 bases). Germline loops: CDR1 SGHTA, CDR2 FQGNSA. The CDR3 consists of 14 residues. Trimming cost V 3 bases and J 6 bases, with 13 bases left between them. The CDR3 DNA follows: TGTGCCAGCAGCTTGGGTGGGAGGACTGATACGCAGTATTTT. Protein: CASSLGGRTDTQYF. The variable domain in full, completed from reference TRBV7-2 and TRBJ2-3, reads GAGVSQSPSNKVTEKGKDVELRCDPISGHTALYWYRQSLGQGLEFLIYFQGNSAPDKSGLPSDRFSAERTGGSVSTLTIQRTQQEDSAVYLCASSLGGRTDTQYFGPGTRLTVL.

The genes are TRBV19 and TRBJ1-4; 11 bases are a match to TRBD1. The V gene's germline CDR1 is LNHDA and CDR2 SQIVND (reference sequence). This CDR3 has 17 residues. V shed 6 bases, J shed 7 bases, and the junction held 13 bases outside the gene matches. The CDR3 protein is CASSPGQGAAGSEKLFF. The CDR3 DNA follows: TGTGCCAGTAGCCCTGGACAGGGGGCAGCGGGGAGTGAAAAACTGTTTTTT.

This clone is a singleton in its sample. The CDR3 protein is CASSLATGSPGNTIYF. CDR3 sequence (DNA): TGCGCCAGCAGCTTGGCTACGGGGTCTCCTGGAAACACCATATATTTT. This sequence joins TRBV5-1 and TRBJ1-3; no clear D gene. V shed 0 bases and J shed 2 bases, with 12 bases lying between them. Germline loops: CDR1 SGHRS, CDR2 YFSETQ. The CDR3 runs 16 residues. The variable domain in full, with the rest retrieved from reference TRBV5-1 and TRBJ1-3, is KAGVTQTPRYLIKTRGQQVTLSCSPISGHRSVSWYQQTPGQGLQFLFEYFSETQRNKGNFPGRFSGRQFSNSRSEMNVSTLELGDSALYLCASSLATGSPGNTIYFGEGSWLTVV.

The CDR3 DNA reads as TGTGCCAGTAGTAAGGGCGGGGGGGTTTCAGAGACCCAGTACTTC. Protein product: CASSKGGGVSETQYF. The chain is built from TRBV19 and TRBJ2-5; 9 bases are a match to TRBD2. Unmatched junction bases numbered 7, after V lost 4 bases and J lost 4 bases. Germline-derived CDR1 and CDR2 are LNHDA and SQIVND (reference sequence). This CDR3 is 15 amino acids long.

The CDR3 reads CASSRNPQGVNTEAFF. In DNA, the CDR3 is TGTGCCAGCTCCCGAAACCCACAGGGTGTGAACACTGAAGCTTTCTTT. V usage is TRBV18 and J usage is TRBJ1-1, with D maybe TRBD1 (6 bases). The CDR3 runs to 16 residues. V shed 6 bases and J shed 0 bases, with 17 bases lying between them. Germline CDR1 and CDR2: KGHSH and LQKENI.

There are a few counts of this clone. J is TRBJ1-2 and V is TRBV6-6; maybe TRBD1 (5 bases). This CDR3 comprises 14 residues. V was cut by 7 bases and J by 8 bases, with 20 bases left in between. Germline assignment: CDR1 MNHNY and CDR2 SVGAGI (reference sequence). The CDR3 sequence: CASTPTGGVRGYTF. The CDR3 nucleotides are TGTGCCAGCACCCCAACCGGAGGGGTTAGGGGCTACACCTTC.